The entry below gives a single T cell receptor beta chain sequence along with its context. Either two negative PCRs, clearance, or symptom resolution qualified Cohort 3 donors as recovered. The data derive from a study of blood T cell repertoires in COVID-19. The V segment lost 6 bases and the J segment 5 bases; nucleotides outside the gene matches: 7. This CDR3 spans 12 amino acids. Germline V gene lookup returns CDR1 SQVTM and CDR2 ANQGSEA. Some clones are missing from TCRdb's copy, which holds only in-frame ones; the method was immunoSEQ multiplex PCR. The sample lists over 200,000 clones, about 89% occurring once.

The rearrangement joins TRBV29-1 to TRBJ2-7; the match to TRBD2 covers 7 bases. The specimen was PBMCs or T cells enriched from blood (not recorded which). The sequence was collected from a man in his forties who had recovered from COVID-19. In DNA, the CDR3 is TGCAGCGTGTACGTTGGGGGGGACGAGCAGTACTTC. Protein: CSVYVGGDEQYF.